Listed below are T cell receptor beta chains from one sample, sequenced in a study of blood T cell repertoires in COVID-19. Repertoires were generated with immunoSEQ multiplex PCR, while TCRdb's copy carries only in-frame clones and drops some. The table lists around 100,000 clones, approximately 85% of them singletons, with around 5.5% in the top ten. The sequenced sample consisted of peripheral blood. These TCRs come from a woman aged 55 to 70 with COVID-19, enrolled during active disease. Both conserved end residues are part of each CDR3. The order of the fields is J gene, D gene, V gene, clone size, CDR3 DNA, CDR3 protein. The D gene is left open where the match is weak. Part of the rows lack a size; the others show once, few, many or a class for expanded clones.

TRBJ1-4 | NA | TRBV7-9 | NA | TGTGCCAGCAGCTCTTCAGGGGTAACTAATGAAAAACTGTTTTTT | CASSSSGVTNEKLFF
TRBJ1-2 | NA | TRBV7-2 | NA | TGTGCCAGCAGCATGACCGGGTCTGGTGGCTACACCTTC | CASSMTGSGGYTF
TRBJ1-6 | NA | TRBV11-2 | NA | TGTGCCAGCAGCTTAGCGGGAGGAGATTCACCCCTCCACTTT | CASSLAGGDSPLHF
TRBJ2-7 | NA | TRBV18 | NA | TGTGCCAGCTCACCACCGGGACACCCATGGGTGCAGTACTTC | CASSPPGHPWVQYF
TRBJ1-5 | TRBD1 | TRBV30 | NA | TGTGCCTGGAGTGTATACCTGAACAGGGGGCTGGGAGCAGACAATCAGCCCCAGCATTTT | CAWSVYLNRGLGADNQPQHF
TRBJ2-2 | TRBD1 | TRBV3-1/TRBV3-2 | NA | TGTGCCAGCAGGCCGAACAGGGGGCTCGGCACCGGGGAGCTGTTTTTT | CASRPNRGLGTGELFF
TRBJ1-1 | NA | TRBV4-3 | NA | TGCGCCAGCAGCCAAGCCCCCAGGGACACTGAAGCTTTCTTT | CASSQAPRDTEAFF
TRBJ1-2 | NA | TRBV27 | once | TGTGCCAGTTATCAAAGGGGATACTATGGCTACACCTTC | CASYQRGYYGYTF
TRBJ1-3 | NA | TRBV5-6 | NA | TGTGCCAGCAGCCCCCGCAGGGTGATGCGTGGAAACACCATATATTTT | CASSPRRVMRGNTIYF
TRBJ2-3 | NA | TRBV7-3 | NA | TGTGCCAGCAGCCTCCTCGGAGTTAGCGTAACCACAGATACGCAGTATTTT | CASSLLGVSVTTDTQYF
TRBJ1-4 | NA | TRBV5-1 | NA | TGCGCCAGCAGCTCCACTGTCTCCCGAAATGAAAAACTGTTTTTT | CASSSTVSRNEKLFF
TRBJ1-1 | TRBD1 | TRBV7-2 | NA | TGTGCCAGCAGCAGTAGACAGGGTGCCACTGAAGCTTTCTTT | CASSSRQGATEAFF
TRBJ2-3 | TRBD1 | TRBV5-1 | once | TGCGCCAGCACAAGGGGGCCTAGCACAGATACGCAGTATTTT | CASTRGPSTDTQYF
TRBJ1-4 | TRBD1 | TRBV6-5 | NA | TGTGCCAGCACCTCAGGGGGAACTAATGAAAAACTGTTTTTT | CASTSGGTNEKLFF
TRBJ2-4 | NA | TRBV18 | NA | TGTGCCAGCTCACCACCCGTGGGCAGGGCAGACAAAAACATTCAGTACTTC | CASSPPVGRADKNIQYF
TRBJ1-3 | NA | TRBV27 | few | TGTGCCAGCAGGAAAGGGGTTTCTGGAAACACCATATATTTT | CASRKGVSGNTIYF
TRBJ1-3 | NA | TRBV19 | NA | TGTGCCAGTAGTATCAGGGCCGCTGGAAACACCATATATTTT | CASSIRAAGNTIYF
TRBJ2-1 | NA | TRBV4-1 | once | TGCGCCAGCAGCCTAGAGGAGGGGCCGAATGAGCAGTTCTTC | CASSLEEGPNEQFF
TRBJ1-5 | NA | TRBV5-6 | NA | TGTGCCAGCAGCTTAACAGGGAATAGCAATCAGCCCCAGCATTTT | CASSLTGNSNQPQHF
TRBJ1-4 | NA | TRBV5-1 | NA | TGCGCCAGCAGCTTACAGGGAAGGGACGGTGAAAAACTGTTTTTT | CASSLQGRDGEKLFF
TRBJ2-7 | TRBD1 | TRBV5-1 | NA | TGCGCCAGCAGCCCCCACCTTGGACAGGGCAGCGTGCGCGAGCAGTACTTC | CASSPHLGQGSVREQYF
TRBJ1-5 | TRBD1 | TRBV7-9 | once | TGTGCCAGCAGCTTAACCTCCGGGCAGGGGGAGCATCAGCCCCAGCATTTT | CASSLTSGQGEHQPQHF
TRBJ1-1 | TRBD1 | TRBV2 | NA | TGTGCCGCGGGACCCTTGATTCCGGGACAGGGTTCCACTGAAGCTTTCTTT | CAAGPLIPGQGSTEAFF
TRBJ1-6 | TRBD1 | TRBV5-1 | NA | TGCGCCAGCAGCTTGGCAGGGGGCGATTCACCCCTCCACTTT | CASSLAGGDSPLHF
TRBJ2-7 | TRBD1 | TRBV6-2/TRBV6-3 | NA | TGTGCCAGCAGTTACTCGTTCGGGGACAGCGAGCAGTACTTC | CASSYSFGDSEQYF
TRBJ2-7 | TRBD1 | TRBV5-8 | NA | TGTGCCAGCAGCTTGGTGGATAACAGGGGACCCGAGCAGTACTTC | CASSLVDNRGPEQYF
TRBJ1-4 | TRBD1 | TRBV5-5 | NA | TGTGCCAGCAGCTTTGCGACAGGGTGGAGGGAAAAACTGTTTTTT | CASSFATGWREKLFF
TRBJ1-2 | TRBD1 | TRBV5-1 | NA | TGCGCCAGCGTTGCCGACAGGGCGGGCGGCTACACCTTC | CASVADRAGGYTF
TRBJ1-1 | NA | TRBV6-7 | NA | TGTGCCAGCAGTTGCCCCGGGGGGGGGAACACTGAAGCTTTCTTT | CASSCPGGGNTEAFF
TRBJ1-2 | NA | TRBV4-3 | NA | TGCGCCAGCAGCTTAGACAGGAACTATGGCTACACCTTC | CASSLDRNYGYTF
TRBJ2-1 | NA | TRBV7-2 | NA | TGTGCCAGCAGCTCCGTCCCCGGCAATGAGCAGTTCTTC | CASSSVPGNEQFF
TRBJ1-5 | TRBD1 | TRBV2 | NA | TGTGCCAGCAGTGGTGAACAGGGGCGCAATCAGCCCCAGCATTTT | CASSGEQGRNQPQHF
TRBJ1-5 | TRBD1 | TRBV2 | NA | TGTGCCAGCAGTGTGGGACAGGGAAATCAGCCCCAGCATTTT | CASSVGQGNQPQHF
TRBJ2-5 | TRBD2 | TRBV19 | NA | TGTGCCAGTAGTATAGTACCAGCGGGGGCCCAAGAGACCCAGTACTTC | CASSIVPAGAQETQYF
TRBJ1-1 | TRBD1 | TRBV7-2 | NA | TGTGCCAGCAGCTTGACAGGGTTTGGCACTGAAGCTTTCTTT | CASSLTGFGTEAFF
TRBJ1-5 | NA | TRBV6-5 | NA | TGTGCCAGCAGGAGTCAGGGGAGTCAGCCCCAGCATTTT | CASRSQGSQPQHF
TRBJ2-5 | NA | TRBV25-1 | NA | TGTGCCAGCAGTGATTACTTTGTGGAGACCCAGTACTTC | CASSDYFVETQYF
TRBJ2-1 | TRBD2 | TRBV7-9 | NA | TGTGCCAGCAGCACTGCGGGGGGGCCGTACAATGAGCAGTTCTTC | CASSTAGGPYNEQFF
TRBJ2-5 | NA | TRBV12-5 | many | TGTGCTCGTGGTTGGGGGGGGACAGGCGGGGAACAAGAGACCCAGTACTTC | CARGWGGTGGEQETQYF
TRBJ1-5 | TRBD1 | TRBV27 | NA | TGTGCCAGCAGTTTTCAGGGGGCATGGCAGCCCCAGCATTTT | CASSFQGAWQPQHF
TRBJ2-1 | TRBD2 | TRBV7-3 | once | TGTGCCAGCAGCTTATATCTAGCGGGGGGATACAATGAGCAGTTCTTC | CASSLYLAGGYNEQFF
TRBJ1-4 | TRBD1 | TRBV9 | NA | TGTGCCAGCAGCGTAGCCGGGACAGGGGGTGAAAAACTGTTTTTT | CASSVAGTGGEKLFF
TRBJ1-1 | NA | TRBV5-1 | NA | TGCGCCAGCAGCTTGGTTGAGGGAAACACTGAAGCTTTCTTT | CASSLVEGNTEAFF
TRBJ2-7 | NA | TRBV2 | NA | TGTGCCAGCAACCGGGACAAGGGGCTGGGACACGAGCAGTACTTC | CASNRDKGLGHEQYF
TRBJ2-4 | NA | TRBV11-2 | NA | TGTGCCAGCAGCGGCGGTTCGGCGCAGGGAGGCAAAAACATTCAGTACTTC | CASSGGSAQGGKNIQYF
TRBJ1-1 | NA | TRBV6-2/TRBV6-3 | NA | TGTGCCAGCAGTTACTCGAGCGACACTGAAGCTTTCTTT | CASSYSSDTEAFF